This TCR beta chain was observed in a study of circulating and synovial CD4+ cells in juvenile arthritis. Study conclusions and caveats: Circulating pathogenic-like lymphocytes shared a substantially higher fraction of CDR3 sequences with synovium than bulk blood. Bulk blood CD4 repertoires were more diverse than these. Measured synovium overlap likely understates the true shared repertoire. Bulk blood CD4 samples held at least an order of magnitude more or fewer genomes than CPL.

For this clone: The antigen is not known.

Trimming at V came to 7 bases and at J to 4 bases, leaving 7 bases not matched to a gene. This CDR3 contains 13 residues. CDR1 MNHNY and CDR2 SVGAGI come from the germline V gene (reference sequence). Here immunoSEQ multiplex PCR was the method, and the copy in TCRdb shows in-frame clones only, minus some. The repertoire has 30,000 to 40,000 clones, nearly 95% of them found once; the top ten carry 0.16%. The receptor's source is a human donor with juvenile idiopathic arthritis. This chain connects TRBV6-6 to TRBJ2-7; 7 bases agree with TRBD2. Sequenced input: CD4+ T cells from blood. The CDR3 spells CASNTGLRYEQYF. The CDR3 DNA is TGTGCCAGCAACACGGGACTAAGGTACGAGCAGTACTTC.